This is a list of T cell receptor beta chains from one sample in a study of blood T cell repertoires in COVID-19. The protocol was immunoSEQ multiplex PCR, while the TCRdb copy is restricted to in-frame clones and leaves out a portion. The table includes 80,000 or so clones, around nine tenths detected once. Sequencing used peripheral blood. The receptors were sampled from an older woman with acute or convalescent COVID-19. CDR3s include the opening cysteine and the closing phenylalanine or tryptophan. Each record gives: V gene, CDR3 length, CDR3 protein.

V gene: TRBV28; CDR3 length: 14; CDR3 protein: CASSSFDGLYGYTF
V gene: TRBV24-1; CDR3 length: 14; CDR3 protein: CATSGGALAGELFF
V gene: TRBV28; CDR3 length: 12; CDR3 protein: CASSLASGTQYF
V gene: TRBV28; CDR3 length: 19; CDR3 protein: CASSLWTSAGSRGSYEQYF
V gene: TRBV5-4; CDR3 length: 14; CDR3 protein: CASSAQGAGETQYF
V gene: TRBV2; CDR3 length: 12; CDR3 protein: CASRSNNQPQHF
V gene: TRBV5-1; CDR3 length: 16; CDR3 protein: CASSIQGQGITGELFF
V gene: TRBV4-3; CDR3 length: 16; CDR3 protein: CASSHGTSGTTDTQYF
V gene: TRBV3-1/TRBV3-2; CDR3 length: 13; CDR3 protein: CASSGLTGYEQYF
V gene: TRBV3-1/TRBV3-2; CDR3 length: 14; CDR3 protein: CASSQVTDSYEQYF
V gene: TRBV11-2; CDR3 length: 14; CDR3 protein: CASSSPTGVGELFF
V gene: TRBV6-5; CDR3 length: 14; CDR3 protein: CASSYEGQGTEQYF
V gene: TRBV7-2; CDR3 length: 17; CDR3 protein: CASSLGRGRAAYNEQFF
V gene: TRBV27; CDR3 length: 16; CDR3 protein: CASRPSWTRGGETQYF
V gene: TRBV27; CDR3 length: 14; CDR3 protein: CASYSGTGGSPLHF
V gene: TRBV20-1; CDR3 length: 13; CDR3 protein: CSASEQAGNTIYF
V gene: TRBV2; CDR3 length: 15; CDR3 protein: CASSEERGKRLEQYF
V gene: TRBV4-3; CDR3 length: 16; CDR3 protein: CASSQVHFGGAYEQYF
V gene: TRBV2; CDR3 length: 13; CDR3 protein: CASSGEMNTEAFF
V gene: TRBV7-3; CDR3 length: 14; CDR3 protein: CASSPGQGVGEQYF
V gene: TRBV28; CDR3 length: 14; CDR3 protein: CASSLFPQNTEAFF
V gene: TRBV29-1; CDR3 length: 13; CDR3 protein: CSVGGNRATEAFF
V gene: TRBV30; CDR3 length: 15; CDR3 protein: CAWSVRGIGYTEAFF
V gene: TRBV27; CDR3 length: 13; CDR3 protein: CASRPGGNYGYTF
V gene: TRBV4-3; CDR3 length: 16; CDR3 protein: CASSQVRGWTNEKLFF
V gene: TRBV28; CDR3 length: 13; CDR3 protein: CASSLTDRHEAFF
V gene: TRBV28; CDR3 length: 15; CDR3 protein: CASSLIKGSGNTIYF
V gene: TRBV21-1; CDR3 length: 14; CDR3 protein: CASTSHDPRDEQFF
V gene: TRBV9; CDR3 length: 15; CDR3 protein: CASSAGARGNEKLFF
V gene: TRBV28; CDR3 length: 14; CDR3 protein: CASSWGTSGYEQYF
V gene: TRBV27; CDR3 length: 16; CDR3 protein: CASSPRRSQGQETQYF
V gene: TRBV27; CDR3 length: 12; CDR3 protein: CASSQDRAQQYF